Listed below are T cell receptor beta chains from one sample, sequenced in a study of blood T cells in healthy people across ages. Via MiXCR, TCRdb re-called the 5' RACE reads, giving one row per CDR3 protein. The repertoire holds approximately 1.5 million distinct CDR3 sequences, 40% to 45% seen once, with approximately 4.1% in the top ten. Sequencing was carried out using blood. All receptors come from a woman aged 18-35 years in good health. Both conserved end residues are trimmed from each CDR3. The D gene is left open where the match is weak.

TRBV10-1,.,TRBJ1-2,ASSGGATYGYT
TRBV7-9,.,TRBJ1-1,ASSLGLGIWTEAF
TRBV9,TRBD2,TRBJ2-3,ASSVTSGALDTQY
TRBV6-2/TRBV6-3,.,TRBJ2-7,ASSSSRAGASYEQY
TRBV14,.,TRBJ1-2,ASSQEATAHNSYGYT
TRBV20-1,.,TRBJ1-1,SADTGPNTEAF
TRBV20-1,.,TRBJ1-1,SAPDDRTEAF
TRBV27,.,TRBJ1-2,ASSSLDTHGYT
TRBV5-1,.,TRBJ1-5,ASSLDGGDQPQH
TRBV27,.,TRBJ2-2,ASSTGGGPNTGELF
TRBV27,TRBD1,TRBJ2-7,ASSADRGFSYEQY
TRBV7-2,TRBD2,TRBJ2-3,ASSSRGSSSDTQY
TRBV30,TRBD1,TRBJ1-1,AGTGGNTEAF
TRBV10-3,.,TRBJ2-7,AISEGGTYSYEQY
TRBV12-5,TRBD2,TRBJ2-3,ASGPILAGASTDTQY
TRBV5-1,.,TRBJ2-1,ASSLERFVNEQF
TRBV27,.,TRBJ2-7,ASSFSAGFTYEQY
TRBV27,.,TRBJ1-4,ASSLRKQGHEKLF
TRBV4-3,.,TRBJ2-1,ASSQVGPYGNEQF
TRBV5-1,.,TRBJ2-4,ASSFDSLAKNIQY
TRBV7-9,TRBD2,TRBJ2-2,ASSLRSSGSDTNTGELF
TRBV2,TRBD2,TRBJ2-7,ASSGSEGGEQY
TRBV27,.,TRBJ2-5,ASSLTNNEQY
TRBV27,.,TRBJ2-3,ASSSTRGTQY
TRBV12-3/TRBV12-4,.,TRBJ2-5,ASSDYLQETQY
TRBV12-3/TRBV12-4,.,TRBJ2-3,ASSPGTSADTQY
TRBV28,TRBD1,.,ASRPTGLIRWTQY
TRBV12-3/TRBV12-4,.,TRBJ1-1,ASSFKGPGAEAF
TRBV27,.,TRBJ2-3,ASVARDSTDTQY
TRBV12-3/TRBV12-4,TRBD2,TRBJ2-5,ASSLESRLAGAEETQY
TRBV7-6,TRBD2,TRBJ2-3,ASSIRLAHSTDTQY
TRBV7-3,.,TRBJ2-2,ASSLSFNTGELF
TRBV27,TRBD2,TRBJ2-5,ASAGREETQY
TRBV3-1,TRBD2,TRBJ2-1,ASSPPPAGAYNEQF
TRBV12-3/TRBV12-4,.,TRBJ1-2,ASSLSFQGHYGYT
TRBV11-2,.,TRBJ1-1,ASSLDNRGRGLVLHRVPEAF
TRBV11-2,TRBD2,TRBJ2-1,ASSPQGLAGVEQF